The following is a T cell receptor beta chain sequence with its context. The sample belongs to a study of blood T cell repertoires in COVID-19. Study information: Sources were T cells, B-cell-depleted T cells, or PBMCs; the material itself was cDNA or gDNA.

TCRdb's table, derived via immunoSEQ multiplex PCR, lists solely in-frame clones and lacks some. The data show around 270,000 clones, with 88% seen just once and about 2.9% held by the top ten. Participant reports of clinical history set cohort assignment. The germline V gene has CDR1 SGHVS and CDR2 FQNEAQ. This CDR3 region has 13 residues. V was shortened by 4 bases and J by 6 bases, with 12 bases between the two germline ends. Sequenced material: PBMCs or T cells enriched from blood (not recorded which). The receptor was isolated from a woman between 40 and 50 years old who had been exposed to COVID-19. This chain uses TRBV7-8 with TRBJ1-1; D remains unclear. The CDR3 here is CASSSQGRSEAFF. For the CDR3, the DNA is TGTGCCAGCAGCTCTCAAGGGAGGTCTGAAGCTTTCTTT.